This is a list of T cell receptor beta chains from one sample in a study of cytomegalovirus exposure and HLA in healthy donors. Sequencing was performed with immunoSEQ multiplex PCR; in TCRdb, only in-frame clones are kept and a portion is missing. The sample's table shows tens of thousands of clones. Sequencing was performed on PBMCs. All receptors derive from a middle-aged woman in good health and CMV-seropositive. Both conserved end residues are part of each CDR3. A D gene is named only where the DNA matches it firmly.

d_call j_call v_call cdr3_aa cdr3_nt
. TRBJ1-5 TRBV5-1 CASSLGQGSQPQHF TGCGCCAGCAGCTTGGGTCAAGGGAGTCAGCCCCAGCATTTT
. TRBJ1-5 TRBV28 CASSLSRGNQPQHF TGTGCCAGCAGTTTAAGTAGGGGGAATCAGCCCCAGCATTTT
TRBD1 TRBJ1-1 TRBV7-9 CASSLEGGRRAFF TGTGCCAGCAGCTTAGAAGGGGGCAGGCGAGCTTTCTTT
. TRBJ1-2 TRBV20-1 CSARGPGYTF TGCAGTGCTAGGGGCCCTGGCTACACCTTC
TRBD2 TRBJ2-5 TRBV5-1 CASRSSWEAGQETQYF TGCGCCAGCAGATCCTCTTGGGAAGCGGGACAAGAGACCCAGTACTTC
. TRBJ2-3 TRBV2 CASGTREGTDTQYF TGTGCCAGCGGAACTAGGGAAGGAACAGATACGCAGTATTTT
TRBD1 TRBJ1-4 TRBV10-3 CAISEGTGALKLFF TGTGCCATCAGTGAGGGGACAGGGGCCCTGAAACTGTTTTTT
. TRBJ1-1 TRBV11-2 CASSLRWDPVAGRDTEAFF TGTGCCAGCAGCTTAAGGTGGGACCCGGTGGCAGGGCGGGATACTGAAGCTTTCTTT
. TRBJ2-3 TRBV9 CASSRTQREQGSTDTQYF TGTGCCAGCAGCCGGACGCAACGGGAACAAGGTAGCACAGATACGCAGTATTTT
. TRBJ2-7 TRBV11-2 CASSLARSSYEQYF TGTGCCAGCAGCTTAGCGAGGAGCTCCTACGAGCAGTACTTC
. TRBJ2-3 TRBV9 CASSVGWQSTDTQYF TGTGCCAGCAGCGTAGGATGGCAGAGCACAGATACGCAGTATTTT
. TRBJ2-7 TRBV2 CASSEVGGPSYEQYF TGTGCCAGCAGTGAAGTTGGAGGTCCCTCCTACGAGCAGTACTTC
TRBD1 TRBJ2-3 TRBV5-1 CASRDRADTQYF TGCGCCAGCAGAGACAGGGCAGATACGCAGTATTTT
TRBD2 TRBJ2-5 TRBV5-4 CASNPPGLAGLGAETQYF TGTGCCAGTAATCCCCCGGGACTAGCGGGCCTGGGGGCAGAGACCCAGTACTTC
. TRBJ2-7 TRBV7-2 CASSSITVGGGPSYEQYF TGTGCCAGCAGCTCCATAACGGTAGGGGGAGGGCCCTCCTACGAGCAGTACTTC
TRBD2 TRBJ2-5 TRBV10-3 CAISESRSSGKVSQETQYF TGTGCCATCAGTGAGTCGAGGTCTAGCGGGAAGGTGAGCCAAGAGACCCAGTACTTC
. TRBJ2-7 TRBV29-1 CSVGFEYEQYF TGCAGCGTTGGTTTTGAGTACGAGCAGTACTTC
TRBD2 TRBJ2-1 TRBV2 CASRVRGGSSYNEQFF TGTGCCAGCAGAGTTCGGGGGGGGAGCTCCTACAATGAGCAGTTCTTC
TRBD1 TRBJ2-7 TRBV6-5 CASRYRGNGAYEQYF TGTGCCAGCCGATACAGGGGGAATGGCGCCTACGAGCAGTACTTC
. TRBJ1-4 TRBV2 CASSEVQGLSKLFF TGTGCCAGCAGTGAAGTTCAGGGTTTGTCAAAACTGTTTTTT
. TRBJ2-7 TRBV7-9 CASSLEYGEESEQYF TGTGCCAGCAGCTTAGAGTATGGAGAGGAGTCCGAGCAGTACTTC
TRBD2 TRBJ2-1 TRBV4-3 CASSHGLAGGPRNEQFF TGCGCCAGCAGCCATGGACTAGCGGGGGGGCCTAGGAATGAGCAGTTCTTC
. TRBJ2-3 TRBV30 CAWSVKGADTQYF TGTGCCTGGAGTGTAAAAGGGGCAGATACGCAGTATTTT
. TRBJ1-2 TRBV11-2 CASSLVGGGGGYTF TGTGCCAGCAGCCTCGTTGGGGGGGGAGGAGGCTACACCTTC
. TRBJ1-1 TRBV28 CASSLVRRAEAFF TGTGCCAGCAGTTTAGTACGCAGGGCTGAAGCTTTCTTT
. TRBJ1-3 TRBV4-3 CASSQVGTNSGNTIYF TGCGCCAGCAGCCAAGTGGGGACTAACTCTGGAAACACCATATATTTT
. TRBJ2-5 TRBV20-1 CSASIRTQYF TGCAGTGCTAGTATTCGGACCCAGTACTTC
. TRBJ2-2 TRBV9 CASSVVGAAGELFF TGTGCCAGCAGCGTAGTAGGAGCGGCCGGGGAGCTGTTTTTT
. TRBJ2-7 TRBV15 CATSRDLLEERYF TGTGCCACCAGCAGAGATCTCCTTGAAGAGCGGTACTTC
TRBD1 TRBJ1-3 TRBV12-5 CASGLVVRGRSGNTIYF TGTGCTAGTGGTTTGGTAGTGAGGGGGCGCTCTGGAAACACCATATATTTT
TRBD2 TRBJ2-3 TRBV18 CASSPMTSGDTDTQYF TGTGCCAGCTCACCGATGACTAGCGGGGACACAGATACGCAGTATTTT
TRBD2 TRBJ2-3 TRBV19 CASSRQTSGGRSTDTQYF TGTGCCAGTAGTCGACAGACTAGCGGGGGGAGAAGCACAGATACGCAGTATTTT
. TRBJ1-5 TRBV5-4 CASSTEGGQPQHF TGTGCCAGCAGCACGGAAGGCGGGCAGCCCCAGCATTTT
TRBD1 TRBJ1-1 TRBV30 CAWSVRSRGITEAFF TGTGCCTGGAGTGTAAGGTCCAGGGGGATCACTGAAGCTTTCTTT
TRBD2 TRBJ2-1 TRBV7-2 CASSLDGLAGGRQFF TGTGCCAGCAGCTTAGATGGACTAGCGGGGGGGCGGCAGTTCTTC
TRBD2 TRBJ2-1 TRBV9 CASSLRTSGTYNEQFF TGTGCCAGCAGCCTTAGGACTAGCGGCACTTACAATGAGCAGTTCTTC
TRBD2 TRBJ2-3 TRBV6-1 CASSERRGRGFLGTDTQYF TGTGCCAGCAGTGAAAGGCGAGGGAGGGGTTTTTTGGGCACAGATACGCAGTATTTT